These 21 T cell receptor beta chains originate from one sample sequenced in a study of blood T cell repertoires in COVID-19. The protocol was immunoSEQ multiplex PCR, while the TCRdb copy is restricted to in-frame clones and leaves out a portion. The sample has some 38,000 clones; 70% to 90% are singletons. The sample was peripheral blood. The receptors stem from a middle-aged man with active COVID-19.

The CDR3 bases are TGTGCCAGCAGCTTAATATTAGCGGGGCTCACAGATACGCAGTATTTT. Translation: CASSLILAGLTDTQYF. The chain is built from TRBV7-2 and TRBJ2-3, with 8 bases identical to TRBD2. The V segment lost 2 bases and the J segment 2 bases; nucleotides outside the gene matches: 6. This CDR3 contains 16 residues. CDR1 SGHTA and CDR2 FQGNSA come from the germline V gene.

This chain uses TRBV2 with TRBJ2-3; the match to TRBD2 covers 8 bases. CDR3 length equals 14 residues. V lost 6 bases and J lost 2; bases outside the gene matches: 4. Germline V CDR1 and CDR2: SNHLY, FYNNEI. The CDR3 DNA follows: TGTGCCAGCAGCCCTAGCGGGTTCACAGATACGCAGTATTTT. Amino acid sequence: CASSPSGFTDTQYF.

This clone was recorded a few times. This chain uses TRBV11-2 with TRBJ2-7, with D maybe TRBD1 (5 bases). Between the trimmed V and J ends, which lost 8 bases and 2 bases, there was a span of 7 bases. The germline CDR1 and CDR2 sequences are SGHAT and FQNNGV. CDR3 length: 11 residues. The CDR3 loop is CASSGPYEQYF. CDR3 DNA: TGTGCCAGCTCAGGGCCCTACGAGCAGTACTTC.

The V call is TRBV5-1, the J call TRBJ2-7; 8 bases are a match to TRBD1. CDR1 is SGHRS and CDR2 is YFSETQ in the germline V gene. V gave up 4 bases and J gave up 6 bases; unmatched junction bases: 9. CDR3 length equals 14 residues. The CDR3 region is CASSMRQGISEQYF. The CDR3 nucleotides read TGCGCCAGCAGCATGCGACAGGGGATCTCCGAGCAGTACTTC.

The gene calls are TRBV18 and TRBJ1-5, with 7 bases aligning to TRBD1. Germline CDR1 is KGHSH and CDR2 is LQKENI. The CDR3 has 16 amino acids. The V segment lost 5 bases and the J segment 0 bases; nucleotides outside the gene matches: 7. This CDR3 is CASSSGQAYSNQPQHF. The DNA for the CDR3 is TGTGCCAGCTCATCAGGACAGGCTTATAGCAATCAGCCCCAGCATTTT.

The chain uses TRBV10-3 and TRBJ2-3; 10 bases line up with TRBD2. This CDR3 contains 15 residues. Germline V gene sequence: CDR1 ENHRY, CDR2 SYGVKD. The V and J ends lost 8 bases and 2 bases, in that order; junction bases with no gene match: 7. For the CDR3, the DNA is TGTGCCATCGGGAAGCGGGGGGGGACCACAGATACGCAGTATTTT. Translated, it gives CAIGKRGGTTDTQYF.

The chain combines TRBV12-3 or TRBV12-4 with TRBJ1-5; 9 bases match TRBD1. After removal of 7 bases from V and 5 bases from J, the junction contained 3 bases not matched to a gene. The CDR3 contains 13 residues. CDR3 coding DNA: TGTGCCAGCATTAGACAGGGGGATCAGCCCCAGCATTTT. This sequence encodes CASIRQGDQPQHF.

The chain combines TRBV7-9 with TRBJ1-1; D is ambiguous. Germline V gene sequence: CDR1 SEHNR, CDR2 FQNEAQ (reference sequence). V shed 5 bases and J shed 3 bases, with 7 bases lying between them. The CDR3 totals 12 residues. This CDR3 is CASSRTDTEAFF. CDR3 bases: TGTGCCAGCAGCCGGACTGACACTGAAGCTTTCTTT. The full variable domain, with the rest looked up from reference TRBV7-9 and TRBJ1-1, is DTGVSQNPRHKITKRGQNVTFRCDPISEHNRLYWYRQTLGQGPEFLTYFQNEAQLEKSRLLSDRFSAERPKGSFSTLEIQRTEQGDSAMYLCASSRTDTEAFFGQGTRLTVV.

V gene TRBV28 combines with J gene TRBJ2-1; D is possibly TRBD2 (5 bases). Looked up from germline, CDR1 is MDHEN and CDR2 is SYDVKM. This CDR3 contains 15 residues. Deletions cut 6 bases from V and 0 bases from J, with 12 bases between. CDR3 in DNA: TGTGCCAGCAGGCTAGGTGAGGGCTCCTACAATGAGCAGTTCTTC. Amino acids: CASRLGEGSYNEQFF.

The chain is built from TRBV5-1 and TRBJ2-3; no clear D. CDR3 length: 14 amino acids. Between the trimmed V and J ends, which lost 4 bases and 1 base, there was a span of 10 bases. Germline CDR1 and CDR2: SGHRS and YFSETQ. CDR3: CASSPPGGTDTQYF. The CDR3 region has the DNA TGCGCCAGCAGCCCGCCCGGAGGCACAGATACGCAGTATTTT.

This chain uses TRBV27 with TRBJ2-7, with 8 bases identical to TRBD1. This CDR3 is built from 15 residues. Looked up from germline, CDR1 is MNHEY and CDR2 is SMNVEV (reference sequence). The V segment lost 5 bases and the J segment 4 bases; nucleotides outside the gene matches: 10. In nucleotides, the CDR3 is TGTGCCAGCAGTCCGACAGGGGCCCGTCGGTACGAGCAGTACTTC. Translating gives CASSPTGARRYEQYF.

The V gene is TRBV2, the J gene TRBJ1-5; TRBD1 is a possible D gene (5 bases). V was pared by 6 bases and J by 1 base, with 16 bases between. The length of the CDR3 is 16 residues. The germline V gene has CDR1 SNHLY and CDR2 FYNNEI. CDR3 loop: CASSPMGPGSNQPQHF. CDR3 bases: TGTGCCAGCAGCCCTATGGGCCCAGGGAGCAATCAGCCCCAGCATTTT.

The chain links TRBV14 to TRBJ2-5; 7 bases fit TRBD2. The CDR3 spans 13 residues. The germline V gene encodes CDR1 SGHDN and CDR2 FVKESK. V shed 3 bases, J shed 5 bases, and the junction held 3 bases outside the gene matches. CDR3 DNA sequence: TGTGCCAGCAGCCAGTGGGGGGGGGAGACCCAGTACTTC. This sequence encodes CASSQWGGETQYF.

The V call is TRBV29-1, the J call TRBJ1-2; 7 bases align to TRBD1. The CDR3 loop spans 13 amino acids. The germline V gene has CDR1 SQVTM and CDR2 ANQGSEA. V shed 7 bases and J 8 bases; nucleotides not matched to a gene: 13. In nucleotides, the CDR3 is TGCAGCGCTTACAGGGGTTTAATTATGGGCTACACCTTC. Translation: CSAYRGLIMGYTF.

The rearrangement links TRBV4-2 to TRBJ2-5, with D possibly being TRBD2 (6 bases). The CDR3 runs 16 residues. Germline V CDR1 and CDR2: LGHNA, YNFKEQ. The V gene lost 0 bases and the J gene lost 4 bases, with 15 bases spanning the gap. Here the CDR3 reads CASSQEGTGGGETQYF. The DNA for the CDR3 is TGTGCCAGCAGCCAAGAAGGGACCGGGGGAGGAGAGACCCAGTACTTC.

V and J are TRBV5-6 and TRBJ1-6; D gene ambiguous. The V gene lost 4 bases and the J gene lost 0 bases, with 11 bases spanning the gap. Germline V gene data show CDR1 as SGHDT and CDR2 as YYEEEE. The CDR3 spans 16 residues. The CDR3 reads CASSPARSSYNSPLHF. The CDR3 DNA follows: TGTGCCAGCAGCCCTGCACGGAGCTCCTATAATTCACCCCTCCACTTT.

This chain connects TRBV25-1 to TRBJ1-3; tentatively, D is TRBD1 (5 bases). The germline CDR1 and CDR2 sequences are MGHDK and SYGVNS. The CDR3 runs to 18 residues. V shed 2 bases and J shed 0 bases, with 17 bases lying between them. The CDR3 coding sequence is TGTGCCAGCAGTGAAGGTCTTTTGGGACTACGCTCTGGAAACACCATATATTTT. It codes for CASSEGLLGLRSGNTIYF.

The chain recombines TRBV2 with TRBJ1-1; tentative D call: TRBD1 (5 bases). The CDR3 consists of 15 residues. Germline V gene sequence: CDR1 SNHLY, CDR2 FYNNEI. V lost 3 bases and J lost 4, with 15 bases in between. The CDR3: CASSEGLSGGTEAFF. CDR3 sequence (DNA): TGTGCCAGCAGTGAGGGTTTATCGGGGGGCACTGAAGCTTTCTTT.

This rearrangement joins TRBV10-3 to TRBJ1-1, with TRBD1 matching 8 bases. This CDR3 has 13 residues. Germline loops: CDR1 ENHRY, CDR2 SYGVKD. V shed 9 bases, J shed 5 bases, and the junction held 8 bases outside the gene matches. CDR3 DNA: TGTGCCATAAATCAGGGGGCAGGAACTGAAGCTTTCTTT. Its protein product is CAINQGAGTEAFF.

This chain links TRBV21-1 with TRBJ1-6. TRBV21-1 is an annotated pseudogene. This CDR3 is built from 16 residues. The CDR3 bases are TGTGCCAGCAGCCAAGGGGAGCTTCTCTATAATTCACCCCTCCACTTT. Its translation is CASSQGELLYNSPLHF.

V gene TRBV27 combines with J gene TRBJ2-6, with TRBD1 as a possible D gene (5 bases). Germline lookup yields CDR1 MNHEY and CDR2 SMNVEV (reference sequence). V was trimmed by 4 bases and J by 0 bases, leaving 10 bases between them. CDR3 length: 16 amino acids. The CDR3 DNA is TGTGCCAGCAGTTGGACACCCAGCTCTGGGGCCAACGTCCTGACTTTC. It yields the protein CASSWTPSSGANVLTF.